What follows describes a single T cell receptor (beta chain). Investigators extracted total RNA from whole blood and did not sort T cells. In germline, CDR1 is MNHEY, CDR2 SVGAGI. The CDR3 runs 13 residues. The data originate from a study of monozygotic twins with inflammatory bowel disease. One entry per CDR3 protein, without DNA, is what TCRdb gives after re-calling the 5' RACE reads. The record lists around 200,000 distinct CDR3 sequences, of which the ten most abundant hold 1.5% to 2%. This receptor was taken from a human donor with ulcerative colitis or Crohn's disease, or a healthy co-twin of an affected twin (not recorded which). The chain couples TRBV6-5 to TRBJ2-1; lacking DNA, the TRBD1 call made by TCRdb goes unchecked. The source material was blood. The CDR3 is CASRPAGDNEQFF.